The next 7 T cell receptor beta chains were all read from a single sample in a study of blood T cells in healthy people across ages. A second about 7 to 11 cycle PCR used barcoded and J-beta primers. TCRdb re-called the 5' RACE reads through MiXCR, storing one row per CDR3 protein. The sample consists of fewer than 700,000 distinct CDR3 sequences, more than 45% of them appearing once. The specimen sequenced was blood. These receptors originate from a man aged 80 or over in good health.

A few counts support this clonotype. This chain links TRBV2 with TRBJ2-5; D is uncertain. The end of the DNA aligns better with TRBJ2-7, so the J call may be wrong. CDR1 is SNHLY and CDR2 is FYNNEI in the germline V gene. CDR3 length: 12 residues. CDR3 in amino acids: CASKGENYEQYF. For the CDR3, the DNA is TGTGCCAGCAAGGGCGAAAACTACGAGCAGTACTTC.

The V gene is TRBV5-1, the J gene TRBJ2-1; D is possibly TRBD1 (5 bases). Germline lookup yields CDR1 SGHRS and CDR2 YFSETQ. The CDR3 is 14 amino acids. The V gene lost 2 bases and the J gene lost 6 bases, with 12 bases spanning the gap. The CDR3 sequence: CASSFFDSFNEQFF. The CDR3 DNA follows: TGCGCCAGCAGCTTCTTCGACAGTTTCAATGAGCAGTTCTTC. Full variable domain (outside the CDR3, taken from reference TRBV5-1 and TRBJ2-1): KAGVTQTPRYLIKTRGQQVTLSCSPISGHRSVSWYQQTPGQGLQFLFEYFSETQRNKGNFPGRFSGRQFSNSRSEMNVSTLELGDSALYLCASSFFDSFNEQFFGPGTRLTVL.

The chain carries TRBV24-1 and TRBJ2-2; D is ambiguous. The V end was cut by 2 bases, the J end by 0 bases, with 12 bases between. Germline V gives CDR1 KGHDR, CDR2 SFDVKD. The CDR3 contains 17 residues. The CDR3, as DNA: TGTGCCACCAGTGATTCCGTCGCGAGTTCGAACACCGGGGAGCTGTTTTTT. It specifies CATSDSVASSNTGELFF.

V gene TRBV6-2 or TRBV6-3 combines with J gene TRBJ1-5; TRBD1 agrees at 12 bases. Trimming at V came to 5 bases and at J to 0 bases, leaving 11 bases not matched to a gene. Germline values: CDR1 MNHEY, CDR2 SVGEGT. The CDR3 is made up of 19 amino acids. The CDR3 DNA is TGTGCCAGCAGTGACCGGGACAGGGGGCATGAATATAGCAATCAGCCCCAGCATTTT. Its translation is CASSDRDRGHEYSNQPQHF.

The V gene is TRBV11-2, the J gene TRBJ2-7; 9 nucleotides align to TRBD2. V shed 4 bases, J shed 3 bases, and the junction held 10 bases outside the gene matches. This CDR3 contains 16 residues. CDR1 and CDR2 (germline): SGHAT, FQNNGV. CDR3 DNA sequence: TGTGCCAGCAGCTCGCTGACTAGCGGAGCCCTCTACGAGCAGTACTTC. Translated: CASSSLTSGALYEQYF.

The chain uses TRBV29-1 and TRBJ2-7, with 10 nucleotides matching TRBD2. V lost 7 bases to trimming and J lost 0 bases; unmatched junction nucleotides: 3. Germline assignment: CDR1 SQVTM and CDR2 ANQGSEA. This CDR3 region has 13 residues. The CDR3 protein is CSAGTSVSYEQYF. In DNA form, the CDR3 reads TGCAGCGCCGGGACTAGCGTCTCCTACGAGCAGTACTTC.

This chain joins TRBV2 and TRBJ2-1, with unresolved D. CDR3 length: 15 amino acids. Germline loops: CDR1 SNHLY, CDR2 FYNNEI. The V and J ends lost 2 bases and 1 base respectively, with 9 bases between them. This CDR3 is CASSEPTTSYNEQFF. In nucleotides, the CDR3 is TGTGCCAGCAGTGAACCCACGACTTCCTACAATGAGCAGTTCTTC.